This T cell receptor (beta chain) emerged from a study of T cell responses to AZD1222 COVID-19 vaccine. This CDR3 has 13 amino acids. CDR1 and CDR2 from the germline V gene are SEHNR and FQNEAQ (reference sequence). V dropped 10 bases and J dropped 0; count of bases not matched to a gene: 5. Method: immunoSEQ multiplex PCR; TCRdb's copy keeps in-frame clones and lacks some. The sample consists of approximately 64,000 clones, roughly 84% of them appearing once. Sequences were derived from peripheral blood, sampled on day 0 of AZD1222 vaccination. V is TRBV7-9 and J is TRBJ1-1; 7 bases agree with TRBD1. The sequence derives from an adult in good health. The CDR3 spells CATTTGMNTEAFF. The CDR3 DNA reads TGTGCCACAACGACAGGGATGAACACTGAAGCTTTCTTT.